This T cell receptor (beta chain) was sequenced in a study of blood T cells in healthy people across ages. Regarding the study as a whole: TCR beta diversity tracked closely with naive T cell percentage.

There are many counts of this clonotype. Its specificity is not known. Primers used in a second PCR of about 7 to 11 cycles were a sample-barcoded 5' primer and a J-beta primer mix. MiXCR, applied by TCRdb to the 5' RACE reads, yields one record per CDR3 protein. This sample carries a few hundred thousand distinct CDR3 sequences, about 27% of them seen once, and the ten largest clones take about 3.3%. These same records also appear under a second study, on T cells of mothers and their children.

The receptor comes from a boy younger than 10 in good health. The material sequenced was blood.

The CDR3 spells CASSPGGSGANVLTF. The CDR3, as DNA: TGTGCCAGCAGCCCGGGGGGCTCTGGGGCCAACGTCCTGACTTTC. V usage is TRBV7-3 and J usage is TRBJ2-6; TRBD2 aligns across 7 bases. The germline V gene encodes CDR1 SGHTA and CDR2 FQGTGA. The CDR3 contains 15 residues. V was clipped by 5 bases and J by 0 bases; unmatched bases: 1.